The clone carrying this T cell receptor beta chain has just a few counts. Germline CDR1 and CDR2: SGHTA and FQGNSA. The CDR3 has 15 amino acids. Between the trimmed V and J ends, which lost 0 bases and 1 base, there was a span of 7 bases. These data originate in a study of cytomegalovirus exposure and HLA in healthy donors. This PCR relied on a set of 60 Vbeta primers and 13 Jbeta primers. The method was immunoSEQ multiplex PCR; TCRdb's version includes in-frame clones alone and lacks a portion of them. The sample consists of approximately 190,000 clones, 77% of them appearing once. V gene TRBV7-2 combines with J gene TRBJ2-4, with D unresolved. This clonotype was sampled from a woman aged 25 to 45 in good health and CMV-seropositive. The source material was PBMCs. CDR3 nucleotide sequence: TGTGCCAGCAGCTTAGCGGGCCCCGCCAAAAACATTCAGTACTTC. This translates into CASSLAGPAKNIQYF. The variable domain in full, with the rest retrieved from reference TRBV7-2 and TRBJ2-4, is GAGVSQSPSNKVTEKGKDVELRCDPISGHTALYWYRQSLGQGLEFLIYFQGNSAPDKSGLPSDRFSAERTGGSVSTLTIQRTQQEDSAVYLCASSLAGPAKNIQYFGAGTRLSVL.